Presented here are 9 T cell receptor beta chains from one specimen sequenced in a study of PD-L1 blockade in urothelial cancer. Libraries were prepared by immunoSEQ multiplex PCR; TCRdb keeps only in-frame clonotypes and omits some of them. The table includes about 110,000 clones, 91% detected once. As to time point: peripheral blood 6 weeks after treatment start. Sequenced material: PBMCs, taken around atezolizumab (anti-PD-L1) treatment. The receptors derive from a man in his sixties with urothelial cancer.

The rearrangement links TRBV10-2 to TRBJ2-7, with 9 bases aligning to TRBD2. The CDR3 length is 15 residues. J gave up 5 bases and V 7 bases, and 12 bases lay outside the gene matches. Germline CDR1 WSHSY, CDR2 SAAADI. CDR3 protein: CASMGGAGGSNEQYF. CDR3 in DNA: TGCGCCAGCATGGGAGGAGCGGGGGGCTCTAACGAGCAGTACTTC.

This chain links TRBV4-3 with TRBJ2-4; D may be TRBD1 (6 bases). This CDR3 spans 14 amino acids. CDR1 is LGHNA and CDR2 is YSLEER in the germline V gene. Deletions cut 4 bases from V and 8 bases from J, with 15 bases between. The CDR3 sequence is CASSPSRGSHIQYF. The CDR3 coding sequence is TGCGCCAGCAGCCCCTCTAGGGGGAGTCACATTCAGTACTTC.

The chain is built from TRBV7-8 and TRBJ2-5; possibly TRBD1 for D (7 bases). The CDR3 extends over 14 amino acids. V shed 3 bases and J shed 4 bases, with 12 bases lying between them. Germline V gives CDR1 SGHVS, CDR2 FQNEAQ. Here the CDR3 reads CASSFGTAGETQYF. The CDR3 nucleotides read TGTGCCAGCAGCTTCGGGACAGCGGGAGAGACCCAGTACTTC.

The chain is built from TRBV5-1 and TRBJ2-5; 8 bases are shared with TRBD1. Germline CDR1 SGHRS, CDR2 YFSETQ. V was pared by 2 bases and J by 5 bases, with 5 bases of the junction left unmatched. The CDR3 consists of 14 residues. CDR3: CASSFSGGWETQYF. In DNA form, the CDR3 reads TGCGCCAGCAGCTTCTCAGGGGGCTGGGAGACCCAGTACTTC. Using reference TRBV5-1 and TRBJ2-5 for the parts outside the CDR3, the full variable domain is KAGVTQTPRYLIKTRGQQVTLSCSPISGHRSVSWYQQTPGQGLQFLFEYFSETQRNKGNFPGRFSGRQFSNSRSEMNVSTLELGDSALYLCASSFSGGWETQYFGPGTRLLVL.

Here the CDR3 DNA reads TGTGCCAGCAGCTTAGAGAGAGACAGTGAGCAGTTCTTC. Translated, it gives CASSLERDSEQFF. This chain joins TRBV11-2 and TRBJ2-1, with D perhaps TRBD1 (5 bases). CDR1 and CDR2 (germline): SGHAT, FQNNGV. CDR3 size: 13 residues. The V and J ends lost 0 bases and 9 bases respectively, with 9 bases between them.

This clone was picked up a small number of times. The chain couples TRBV19 to TRBJ2-5; perhaps TRBD1 as D (6 bases). Trimming shortened V by 1 base and J by 5 bases, and 17 bases separated the two germline ends. Germline V lookup: CDR1 LNHDA, CDR2 SQIVND (reference sequence). The CDR3 runs to 16 residues. The CDR3 DNA sequence: TGTGCCAGTAGTATAGTTTTTGTCAGGGGAGTTGAGACCCAGTACTTC. It codes for CASSIVFVRGVETQYF. Complete variable domain (other parts from reference TRBV19 and TRBJ2-5): DGGITQSPKYLFRKEGQNVTLSCEQNLNHDAMYWYRQDPGQGLRLIYYSQIVNDFQKGDIAEGYSVSREKKESFPLTVTSAQKNPTAFYLCASSIVFVRGVETQYFGPGTRLLVL.

The chain carries TRBV30 and TRBJ1-5; the D gene is possibly TRBD1 (6 bases). Trimming removed 0 bases from V and 2 bases from J, with 14 bases in between. The CDR3 loop spans 16 amino acids. Germline CDR1 is GTSNPN and CDR2 is SVGIG (reference sequence). The chain's CDR3 is CAWSVQGGGGNQPQHF. CDR3 bases: TGTGCCTGGAGTGTACAGGGTGGGGGTGGCAATCAGCCCCAGCATTTT. Full variable domain (remainder filled in from reference TRBV30 and TRBJ1-5): SQTIHQWPATLVQPVGSPLSLECTVEGTSNPNLYWYRQAAGRGLQLLFYSVGIGQISSEVPQNLSASRPQDRQFILSSKKLLLSDSGFYLCAWSVQGGGGNQPQHFGDGTRLSIL.

Note on this clone: At one boundary the junction diverges from the germline segment, which might be a read error. The rearrangement links TRBV7-2 to TRBJ1-6; D is ambiguous. The CDR3 runs to 13 residues. Germline V gene sequence: CDR1 SGHTA, CDR2 FQGNSA. In DNA, the CDR3 is TGTGCCAGCAGCTTTGAATTAAGGACTGGACGGGTTTTT. Translation gives CASSFELRTGRVF.

The chain recombines TRBV5-1 with TRBJ2-4; D is perhaps TRBD1 (6 bases). The CDR3 has 14 residues. The V end lost 5 bases, the J end lost 5 bases, and 14 bases lay between the germline ends. Per germline, CDR1 SGHRS and CDR2 YFSETQ. CDR3 coding DNA: TGCGCCAGCAGGGGGACAAGGGGAGAAAACATTCAGTACTTC. This encodes CASRGTRGENIQYF. The variable domain in full, completed from reference TRBV5-1 and TRBJ2-4, reads KAGVTQTPRYLIKTRGQQVTLSCSPISGHRSVSWYQQTPGQGLQFLFEYFSETQRNKGNFPGRFSGRQFSNSRSEMNVSTLELGDSALYLCASRGTRGENIQYFGAGTRLSVL.